This is a list of T cell receptor beta chains from one sample in a study of blood T cells in healthy people across ages. TCRdb independently ran MiXCR on the 5' RACE reads; one entry per CDR3 protein. The data show hundreds of thousands of distinct CDR3 sequences, 20% to 25% seen once. The sample also formed part of further work on T cells of mothers and their children.

Sequencing input: blood. These receptors were taken from a boy aged 10-17 years in good health. Both conserved end residues are part of each CDR3. The D gene is left open where the match is weak. Expanded clones get a size class; other rows say once, few or many, or leave the size out.

TRBV21-1	.	few	TRBJ1-5	CASSKRRGGQPQHF	TGTGCCAGCAGCAAAAGAAGGGGAGGTCAGCCCCAGCATTTT
TRBV12-3/TRBV12-4	TRBD2	.	TRBJ2-2	CASSLGLGRGTGELFF	TGTGCCAGCAGTTTGGGACTCGGGCGGGGGACCGGGGAGCTGTTTTTT
TRBV7-9	.	few	TRBJ2-1	CASSLGRPYNEQFF	TGTGCCAGCAGCTTAGGCAGGCCATACAATGAGCAGTTCTTC
TRBV10-3	TRBD1	.	TRBJ1-2	CAAGSGTEVYGYTF	TGTGCCGCGGGTTCCGGGACAGAGGTCTATGGCTACACCTTC
TRBV12-3/TRBV12-4	.	few	TRBJ1-1	CASSFFPRGEAFF	TGTGCCAGCAGTTTCTTCCCTCGGGGTGAAGCTTTCTTT
TRBV7-9	.	few	TRBJ2-1	CASSNKGVLVSYNEQFF	TGTGCCAGCAGTAACAAGGGTGTTTTGGTCTCCTACAATGAGCAGTTCTTC
TRBV29-1	TRBD2	few	TRBJ2-5	CSVEPGGAWETQYF	TGCAGCGTTGAACCCGGGGGGGCTTGGGAGACCCAGTACTTC
TRBV28	TRBD2	.	TRBJ2-7	CASSQRGGRYEQYF	TGTGCCAGCAGTCAAAGGGGAGGGCGTTACGAGCAGTACTTC
TRBV5-1	TRBD2	.	TRBJ2-1	CASSSGLVLLNEQFF	TGCGCTAGCAGCTCGGGACTAGTTCTATTGAATGAGCAGTTCTTC
TRBV19	.	.	TRBJ1-1	CASSTSGVTEAFF	TGTGCCAGTAGTACCTCCGGGGTCACTGAAGCTTTCTTT
TRBV12-3/TRBV12-4	TRBD1	few	TRBJ1-1	CASSHWDRGLEAFF	TGTGCCAGCAGTCACTGGGACAGGGGCCTAGAAGCTTTCTTT
TRBV20-1	TRBD1	few	TRBJ1-5	CSARESTGYQPQHF	TGCAGTGCTAGGGAGTCGACAGGGTATCAGCCCCAGCATTTT
TRBV28	TRBD1	.	TRBJ1-2	CASIKGQGTFGGYTF	TGTGCCAGCATCAAGGGACAGGGTACCTTCGGGGGCTACACCTTC
TRBV7-9	.	few	TRBJ2-4	CASSAVDIQYF	TGTGCCAGCAGCGCAGTGGACATTCAGTACTTC
TRBV20-1	.	many	TRBJ2-7	CSARGTGSYEQYF	TGCAGTGCTAGGGGGACGGGATCCTACGAGCAGTACTTC
TRBV27	TRBD1	.	TRBJ2-5	CASRRTGGGETQYF	TGTGCCAGCAGACGGACAGGGGGCGGGGAGACCCAGTACTTC
TRBV6-6	.	.	TRBJ1-4	CASRFRTTNEKLFF	TGTGCCAGCAGATTTCGCACAACTAATGAAAAACTGTTTTTT
TRBV12-3/TRBV12-4	.	.	TRBJ2-7	CASSHRDGRLSNEQYF	TGTGCCAGCAGTCACCGGGACGGCCGACTCAGCAATGAGCAGTACTTC
TRBV29-1	.	few	TRBJ2-4	CSVAGNGRNIQYF	TGCAGCGTTGCGGGGAACGGGCGGAACATTCAGTACTTC
TRBV20-1	.	.	TRBJ2-3	CSAILGARDTQYF	TGCAGTGCTATCTTAGGGGCTAGGGATACGCAGTATTTT